A single sample gave rise to the 25 T cell receptor beta chains below, sequenced in a study of cytomegalovirus exposure and HLA in healthy donors. Profiled with immunoSEQ multiplex PCR; TCRdb holds only in-frame clones, not every one. The sample shows 100,000 to 150,000 clones, 85% to 95% of them seen only once. Sequenced input: PBMCs. These receptors originate from a woman under 30 in good health and CMV-seronegative.

The chain is built from TRBV7-2 and TRBJ2-1; 7 nucleotides align to TRBD2. The V and J ends lost 5 bases and 2 bases, in that order; junction bases with no gene match: 18. The CDR3 has 19 residues. Germline CDR1 is SGHTA and CDR2 is FQGNSA. The CDR3 region is CASSASIEPGGGAYNEQFF. The CDR3 region has the DNA TGTGCCAGCAGCGCCTCTATTGAACCTGGCGGGGGAGCCTACAATGAGCAGTTCTTC.

V usage is TRBV28 and J usage is TRBJ1-1; perhaps TRBD1 as D (5 bases). With 8 bases removed from V and 1 base from J, the gap between germline ends came to 14 bases. The CDR3 loop spans 14 amino acids. CDR1 is MDHEN and CDR2 is SYDVKM in the germline V gene. CDR3: CASATPGWNTEAFF. DNA for the CDR3: TGTGCCAGCGCGACTCCAGGGTGGAACACTGAAGCTTTCTTT. The whole variable domain, filled in from reference TRBV28 and TRBJ1-1, reads DVKVTQSSRYLVKRTGEKVFLECVQDMDHENMFWYRQDPGLGLRLIYFSYDVKMKEKGDIPEGYSVSREKKERFSLILESASTNQTSMYLCASATPGWNTEAFFGQGTRLTVV.

The chain couples TRBV6-6 to TRBJ2-5, with 8 bases lining up with TRBD2. After removal of 6 bases from V and 4 bases from J, the junction contained 10 bases not matched to a gene. Germline V gives CDR1 MNHNY, CDR2 SVGAGI (reference sequence). The CDR3 consists of 15 residues. For the CDR3, the DNA is TGTGCCAGCAGCGCTAGAGCGGGGGCGGGAGAGACCCAGTACTTC. Amino acid sequence: CASSARAGAGETQYF.

The V call is TRBV4-1, the J call TRBJ1-1, with D possibly TRBD1 on 6 matching bases. Trimming took 1 base from V and 2 from J, leaving 11 bases between them. The germline V gene has CDR1 MGHRA and CDR2 YSYEKL. This CDR3 has 15 amino acids. The CDR3, as DNA: TGCGCCAGCAGCCAAGCCGGCAGGGGTAACACTGAAGCTTTCTTT. Its translation is CASSQAGRGNTEAFF.

This clone was detected only once. This chain joins TRBV27 and TRBJ2-5, with TRBD2 matching 8 bases. The CDR3 runs to 14 residues. Germline V CDR1 and CDR2: MNHEY, SMNVEV (reference sequence). Germline trimming cut 4 bases from V and 5 bases from J; bases unmatched to any gene: 6. DNA for the CDR3: TGTGCCAGCAGTTCGCTAGCGGGCGGGGAGACCCAGTACTTC. Protein product: CASSSLAGGETQYF.

The gene calls are TRBV7-2 and TRBJ2-7, with D tentatively TRBD1 (5 bases). The CDR3 loop spans 14 amino acids. The germline gives CDR1 SGHTA, CDR2 FQGNSA. V was clipped by 5 bases and J by 0 bases, with 11 bases between them. CDR3 bases: TGTGCCAGCAGCCCCAGGGCAAGCTCCTACGAGCAGTACTTC. Its protein product is CASSPRASSYEQYF.

The rearrangement joins TRBV2 to TRBJ2-3, with 7 bases fitting TRBD1. The CDR3 has 19 amino acids. CDR1 and CDR2 from the germline V gene are SNHLY and FYNNEI. Germline trimming cut 5 bases from V and 2 bases from J; bases unmatched to any gene: 19. This CDR3 reads CASSFTPGTDNENTDTQYF. The CDR3 DNA follows: TGTGCCAGCAGTTTTACTCCCGGGACAGACAATGAAAACACAGATACGCAGTATTTT.

The CDR3 spells CASTPAGENTGELFF. The DNA of the CDR3 is TGTGCCAGCACACCAGCGGGGGAAAACACCGGGGAGCTGTTTTTT. The chain joins TRBV7-9 to TRBJ2-2, with 8 positions matching TRBD2. CDR1 is SEHNR and CDR2 is FQNEAQ in the germline V gene (reference sequence). The CDR3 covers 15 residues. Trimming cost V 7 bases and J 2 bases; bases outside gene matches: 6.

This clone showed up just once. This sequence joins TRBV30 and TRBJ2-3, with no clear D. V was shortened by 0 bases and J by 4 bases, with 5 bases between the two germline ends. The CDR3 spans 12 residues. In germline, CDR1 is GTSNPN, CDR2 SVGIG (reference sequence). As DNA, the CDR3 is TGTGCCTGGAGTGTAGAGTCAGATACGCAGTATTTT. Translating gives CAWSVESDTQYF.

With regard to this clone: Other DNA sequences in this specimen translate into the identical CDR3. The chain carries TRBV27 and TRBJ2-7, with TRBD1 matching over 8 bases. This CDR3 has 15 residues. CDR1 MNHEY and CDR2 SMNVEV come from the germline V gene (reference sequence). Losses at the gene ends were 2 bases for V and 1 base for J; bases not matched to a gene: 4. The CDR3 DNA reads as TGTGCCAGCAGTTTAAACAGGGGGGTATCCTACGAGCAGTACTTC. This encodes CASSLNRGVSYEQYF.

The chain joins TRBV30 to TRBJ2-5, with 7 bases fitting TRBD2. Germline trimming cut 5 bases from V and 4 bases from J; bases unmatched to any gene: 4. CDR1 is GTSNPN and CDR2 is SVGIG in the germline V gene (reference sequence). The CDR3 has 12 residues. This CDR3 reads CAWAGEPETQYF. The CDR3 DNA follows: TGTGCCTGGGCGGGAGAGCCAGAGACCCAGTACTTC.

The chain is built from TRBV28 and TRBJ2-7; the match to TRBD1 covers 7 bases. V gave up 10 bases and J gave up 0 bases; unmatched junction bases: 3. The CDR3 is made up of 12 amino acids. The germline V gene has CDR1 MDHEN and CDR2 SYDVKM. In DNA, the CDR3 is TGTGCCACACAGGGGAACTCCTACGAGCAGTACTTC. Translation: CATQGNSYEQYF.

In DNA, the CDR3 is TGCGCCAGCAGGACAGGGATGGATGAGCAGTTCTTC. This encodes CASRTGMDEQFF. The chain uses TRBV5-1 and TRBJ2-1; 7 positions match TRBD1. CDR1 is SGHRS and CDR2 is YFSETQ in the germline V gene. CDR3 length equals 12 residues. Trimming removed 5 bases from V and 8 bases from J; junction bases left unmatched: 4.

This chain connects TRBV5-1 to TRBJ2-5, with 13 nucleotides matching TRBD2. Unmatched junction bases numbered 4, after V lost 4 bases and J lost 4 bases. This CDR3 has 15 amino acids. Germline V gene data show CDR1 as SGHRS and CDR2 as YFSETQ. The CDR3 nucleotides read TGCGCCAGCAGCCTAACTAGCGGGAGGGGAGAGACCCAGTACTTC. It specifies CASSLTSGRGETQYF.

The chain recombines TRBV7-3 with TRBJ2-1, with TRBD2 identical over 12 bases. Losses at the gene ends were 5 bases for V and 6 bases for J; bases not matched to a gene: 8. The CDR3 is 16 residues long. Germline CDR1 SGHTA, CDR2 FQGTGA. CDR3 nucleotides: TGTGCCAGCAGCCTCGGTCGACTAGCGGGGGTCAATGAGCAGTTCTTC. Residues: CASSLGRLAGVNEQFF.

The genes are TRBV19 and TRBJ2-3; a weak D match, TRBD2 (6 bases). V was shortened by 6 bases and J by 3 bases, with 10 bases between the two germline ends. Germline CDR1 reads LNHDA; CDR2 reads SQIVND (reference sequence). The CDR3 contains 13 residues. CDR3 nucleotides: TGTGCCAGTAGGTCACTAGCTACAGATACGCAGTATTTT. This gives the protein CASRSLATDTQYF. The complete variable domain, with remaining parts taken from reference TRBV19 and TRBJ2-3, reads DGGITQSPKYLFRKEGQNVTLSCEQNLNHDAMYWYRQDPGQGLRLIYYSQIVNDFQKGDIAEGYSVSREKKESFPLTVTSAQKNPTAFYLCASRSLATDTQYFGPGTRLTVL.

Comments on this clone: Other DNA sequences in the same sample also yield this CDR3. J is TRBJ2-5 and V is TRBV18; TRBD1 might be the D (6 bases). From germline, CDR1 is KGHSH and CDR2 LQKENI. The CDR3 is 13 residues long. The germline V and J ends were trimmed by 3 bases and 2 bases, with 7 bases remaining between them. The CDR3 region has the DNA TGTGCCAGCTCACCGGGACAACAAGAGACCCAGTACTTC. This codes for CASSPGQQETQYF.

The genes are TRBV4-1 and TRBJ2-3, with TRBD2 matching 15 bases. J was trimmed by 1 base and V by 2 bases; bases with no gene match: 4. Germline lookup yields CDR1 MGHRA and CDR2 YSYEKL. The CDR3 covers 18 residues. The DNA of the CDR3 is TGCGCCAGCAGCCAATCCGGACTAGCGGGAGGGGGCACAGATACGCAGTATTTT. It is translated as CASSQSGLAGGGTDTQYF.

This CDR3 reads CASSQGWAGELFF. The CDR3 DNA reads TGTGCCAGCTCACAGGGGTGGGCCGGGGAGCTGTTTTTT. The chain joins TRBV2 to TRBJ2-2, with 7 positions matching TRBD1. The CDR3 spans 13 residues. Trimming cost V 8 bases and J 6 bases; bases outside gene matches: 6. Per germline, CDR1 SNHLY and CDR2 FYNNEI.

The genes are TRBV30 and TRBJ2-1; D uncertain. The germline gives CDR1 GTSNPN, CDR2 SVGIG (reference sequence). The CDR3 loop spans 11 amino acids. Trimming removed 6 bases at V and 4 bases at J, with 7 bases between. The CDR3 loop reads CACPLYNEQFF. The CDR3 DNA is TGTGCCTGTCCTCTATACAATGAGCAGTTCTTC.

The chain has TRBV6-1 and TRBJ2-2, with TRBD2 matching over 11 bases. The CDR3 has 16 residues. Trimming at V came to 1 base and at J to 5 bases, leaving 3 bases not matched to a gene. CDR1 and CDR2 from the germline V gene are MNHNS and SASEGT. The CDR3 DNA is TGTGCCAGCAGTGAAGAACTAGCGGGAGTTACCGGGGAGCTGTTTTTT. It codes for CASSEELAGVTGELFF.

The CDR3 sequence is CASSPRAGVSSYNSPLHF. The CDR3 DNA reads TGTGCCAGCTCACCACGGGCAGGGGTCAGCTCCTATAATTCACCCCTCCACTTT. The chain is built from TRBV18 and TRBJ1-6; D might be TRBD1 (6 bases). Germline V gene lookup returns CDR1 KGHSH and CDR2 LQKENI. This CDR3 is built from 18 residues. The germline V and J ends were trimmed by 1 base and 0 bases, with 13 bases remaining between them. The full variable domain, completed using reference TRBV18 and TRBJ1-6, is NAGVMQNPRHLVRRRGQEARLRCSPMKGHSHVYWYRQLPEEGLKFMVYLQKENIIDESGMPKERFSAEFPKEGPSILRIQQVVRGDSAAYFCASSPRAGVSSYNSPLHFGNGTRLTVT.

This clone was detected many times. This chain joins TRBV6-5 and TRBJ2-7; 8 nucleotides line up with TRBD1. The germline V gene encodes CDR1 MNHEY and CDR2 SVGAGI. The CDR3 loop spans 16 amino acids. The J segment lost 3 bases and the V segment lost 4 bases, leaving 11 bases of the junction unmatched. In nucleotides, the CDR3 is TGTGCCAGCAGTTCGGGTGAGGGGACAGGTCACTACGAGCAGTACTTC. This sequence encodes CASSSGEGTGHYEQYF.

V is TRBV29-1 and J is TRBJ1-2; no definite D call. CDR1 SQVTM and CDR2 ANQGSEA come from the germline V gene. CDR3 length: 17 amino acids. Trimming shortened V by 0 bases and J by 8 bases, and 25 bases separated the two germline ends. The CDR3 DNA follows: TGCAGCGTTGAAGATCGATATGTGGGATCTCGGGAGGAAGGCTACACCTTC. Its protein product is CSVEDRYVGSREEGYTF.

The rearrangement links TRBV5-1 to TRBJ2-7; 7 nucleotides line up with TRBD2. Per germline, CDR1 SGHRS and CDR2 YFSETQ. Trimming took 0 bases from V and 4 from J; bases not matched to a gene: 7. CDR3 size: 15 residues. DNA for the CDR3: TGCGCCAGCAGCTTGGGGCTAGCGGTAGAGTACGAGCAGTACTTC. Translation gives CASSLGLAVEYEQYF.